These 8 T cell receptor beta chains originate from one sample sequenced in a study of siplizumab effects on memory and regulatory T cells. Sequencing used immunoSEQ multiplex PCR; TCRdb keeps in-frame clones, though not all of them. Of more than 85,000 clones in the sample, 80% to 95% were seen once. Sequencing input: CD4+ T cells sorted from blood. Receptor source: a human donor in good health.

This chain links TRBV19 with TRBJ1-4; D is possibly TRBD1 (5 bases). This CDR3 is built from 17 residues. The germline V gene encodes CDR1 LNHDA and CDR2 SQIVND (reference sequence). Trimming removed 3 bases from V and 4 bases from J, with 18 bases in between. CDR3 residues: CASSMILGTPYNEKLFF. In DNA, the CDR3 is TGTGCCAGTAGTATGATATTAGGGACGCCCTATAATGAAAAACTGTTTTTT. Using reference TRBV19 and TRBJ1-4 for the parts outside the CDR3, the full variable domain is DGGITQSPKYLFRKEGQNVTLSCEQNLNHDAMYWYRQDPGQGLRLIYYSQIVNDFQKGDIAEGYSVSREKKESFPLTVTSAQKNPTAFYLCASSMILGTPYNEKLFFGSGTQLSVL.

The CDR3 coding sequence is TGCAGCGTTGGTCTACTGTCCAATGGCTACACCTTC. Its translation is CSVGLLSNGYTF. V and J are TRBV29-1 and TRBJ1-2; D is undetermined. The V gene lost 4 bases and the J gene lost 6 bases, with 12 bases spanning the gap. The germline gives CDR1 SQVTM, CDR2 ANQGSEA. The CDR3 runs to 12 residues. Full variable domain (outside the CDR3, taken from reference TRBV29-1 and TRBJ1-2): SAVISQKPSRDICQRGTSLTIQCQVDSQVTMMFWYRQQPGQSLTLIATANQGSEATYESGFVIDKFPISRPNLTFSTLTVSNMSPEDSSIYLCSVGLLSNGYTFGSGTRLTVV.

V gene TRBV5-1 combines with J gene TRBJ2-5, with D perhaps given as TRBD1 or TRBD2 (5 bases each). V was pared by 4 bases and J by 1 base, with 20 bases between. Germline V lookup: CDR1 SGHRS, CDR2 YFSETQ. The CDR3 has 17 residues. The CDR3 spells CASSTKSGLRFQETQYF. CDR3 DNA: TGCGCCAGCAGCACAAAGTCGGGGCTTAGGTTCCAAGAGACCCAGTACTTC.

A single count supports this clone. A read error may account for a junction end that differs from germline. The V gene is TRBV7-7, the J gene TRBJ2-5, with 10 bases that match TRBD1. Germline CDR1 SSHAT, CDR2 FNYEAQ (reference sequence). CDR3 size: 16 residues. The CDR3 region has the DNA TGTGCTAGCAGCCTACGGGCGGGACAGGGGACTGAGACCCAGTACTTC. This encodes CASSLRAGQGTETQYF.

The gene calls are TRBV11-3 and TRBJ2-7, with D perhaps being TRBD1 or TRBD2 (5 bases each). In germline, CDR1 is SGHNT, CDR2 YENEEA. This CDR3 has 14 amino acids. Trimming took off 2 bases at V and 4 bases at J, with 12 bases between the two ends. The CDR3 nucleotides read TGTGCCAGCAGCTTAAGAGGGGACGAGTACGAGCAGTACTTC. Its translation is CASSLRGDEYEQYF.

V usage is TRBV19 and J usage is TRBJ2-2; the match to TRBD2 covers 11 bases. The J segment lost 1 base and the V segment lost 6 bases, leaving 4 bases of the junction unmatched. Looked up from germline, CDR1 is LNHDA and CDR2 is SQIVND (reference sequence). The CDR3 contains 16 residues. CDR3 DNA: TGTGCCAGTAGCGCCCTAGCGGGAGGGAACACCGGGGAGCTGTTTTTT. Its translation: CASSALAGGNTGELFF.

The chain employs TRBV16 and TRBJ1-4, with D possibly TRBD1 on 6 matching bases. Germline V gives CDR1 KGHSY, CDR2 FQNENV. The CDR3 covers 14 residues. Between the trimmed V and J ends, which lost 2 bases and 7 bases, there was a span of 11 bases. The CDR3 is CASSQGPRGEKLFF. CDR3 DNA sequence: TGTGCCAGCAGCCAAGGACCCAGGGGTGAAAAACTGTTTTTT.

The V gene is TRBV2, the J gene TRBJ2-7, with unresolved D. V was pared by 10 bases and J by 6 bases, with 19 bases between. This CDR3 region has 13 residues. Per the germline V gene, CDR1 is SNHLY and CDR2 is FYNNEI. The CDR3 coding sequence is TGTGCCACCACACCTGGGCGCAAAGGCGAGCAGTACTTC. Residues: CATTPGRKGEQYF.